The clone carrying this TCR beta chain was detected once. Participants reported their clinical history, and cohort assignment relied on those reports. The data were obtained in a study of blood T cell repertoires in COVID-19. There are 11 residues in the CDR3. The ends were cut back, 8 bases at V and 8 bases at J, with 12 bases in the middle. The germline gives CDR1 MNHEY, CDR2 SVGAGI. Original data processing: Using reference gene primer amplification, nucleated cell counts were estimated. Profiled with immunoSEQ multiplex PCR; TCRdb holds only in-frame clones, not every one. V and J calls and clone size come straight from that table; D and trimming were deduced from the DNA. Of approximately 300,000 clones listed, about 90% are singletons.

Sequencing was carried out using PBMCs or T cells enriched from blood (not recorded which). This sequence was found in a woman aged 25 to 39 who had recovered from COVID-19. The rearrangement links TRBV6-5 to TRBJ1-2; D unclear. The CDR3 DNA is TGTGCCAGCGGAGGGATGCGGGGCTACACCTTC. The encoded protein is CASGGMRGYTF.